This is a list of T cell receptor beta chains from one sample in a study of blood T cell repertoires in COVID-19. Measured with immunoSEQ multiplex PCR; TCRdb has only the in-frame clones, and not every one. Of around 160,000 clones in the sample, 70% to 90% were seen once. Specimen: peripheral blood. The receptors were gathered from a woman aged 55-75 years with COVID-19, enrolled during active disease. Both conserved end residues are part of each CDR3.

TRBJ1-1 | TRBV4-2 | CASSLGGDTEAFF
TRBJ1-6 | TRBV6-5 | CASSSTGRDSPLHF
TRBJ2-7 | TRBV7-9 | CASSFRDRLYEQYF
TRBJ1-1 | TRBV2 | CASSEGRGNTEAFF
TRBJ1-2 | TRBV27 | CASSLSPPGQGYGYTF
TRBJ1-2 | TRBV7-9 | CASSLDRGYTF
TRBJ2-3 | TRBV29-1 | CSVGEGGSTDTQYF
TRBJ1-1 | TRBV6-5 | CASSYSDPGNTEAFF
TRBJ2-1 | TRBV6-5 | CASRGTGGAYNEQFF
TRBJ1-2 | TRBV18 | CASSPRRGAEGGYTF
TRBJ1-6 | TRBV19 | CASSMRGPNSPLHF
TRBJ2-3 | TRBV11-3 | CASSSRRTGTTTDTQYF
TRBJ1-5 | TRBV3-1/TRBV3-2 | CASSRSGGGQPQHF
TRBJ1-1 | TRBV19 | CASSPSDRESTEAFF
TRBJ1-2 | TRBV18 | CASSPDPGTGGAYDYGYTF
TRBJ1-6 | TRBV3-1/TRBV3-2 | CASSPTGGNSPLHF
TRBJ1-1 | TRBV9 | CASSVGQGMGGTEAFF
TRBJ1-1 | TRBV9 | CASSVGGTGNTEAFF
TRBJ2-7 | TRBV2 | CASRLAGLYEQYF
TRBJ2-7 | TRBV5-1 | CASSPAAGDYEQYF
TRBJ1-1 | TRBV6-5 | CASTVRQGSNTEAFF
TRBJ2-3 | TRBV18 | CASSPTRQGFTDTQYF
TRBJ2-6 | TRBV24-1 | CATSEPGGYSGANVLTF
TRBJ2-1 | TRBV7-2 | CASSLGGADFSEQFF
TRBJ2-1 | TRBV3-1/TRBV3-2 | CASSQDHQGANEQFF
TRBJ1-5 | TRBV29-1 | CSVQSGTGNQPQHF
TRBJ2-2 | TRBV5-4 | CASSLSGGRNTGELFF
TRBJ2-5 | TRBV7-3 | CASSPRGMRETQYF
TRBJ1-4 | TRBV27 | CASSLPGNEKLFF
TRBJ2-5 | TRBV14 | CASSQEGQLRDNQYF
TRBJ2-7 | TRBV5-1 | CASSLAATGAYEQYF
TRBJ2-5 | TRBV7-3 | CASSLLAGGRQETQYF
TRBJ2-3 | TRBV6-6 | CASSAGGGGGGDTQYF
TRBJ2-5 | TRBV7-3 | CASSLGNSGGPQYF
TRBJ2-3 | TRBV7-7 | CASSLGGGSDTQYF
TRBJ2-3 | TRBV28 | CASSLGQGPDTQYF
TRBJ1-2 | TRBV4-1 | CASGWSVQGADGYTF
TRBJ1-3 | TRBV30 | CAWSPGQLNTIYF
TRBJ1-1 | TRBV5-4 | CASRPRDYTEAFF
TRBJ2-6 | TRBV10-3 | CASRQLTGANVLTF
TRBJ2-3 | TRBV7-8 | CASRRGTPDTQYF
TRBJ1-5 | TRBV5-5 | CASSSTGFGAGQPQHF
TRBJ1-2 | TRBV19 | CASRAGVFAPNYGYTF
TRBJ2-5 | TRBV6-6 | CASSYAGRGQETQYF
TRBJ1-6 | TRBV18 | CASSPPGGNSPLHF
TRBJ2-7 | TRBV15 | CATSRDLVAGGREQYF
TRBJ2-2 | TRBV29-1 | CSVVGGSGELFF
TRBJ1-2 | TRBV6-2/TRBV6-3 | CASSYTSGTPYYGYTF
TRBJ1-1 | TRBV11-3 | CASSSGVGDAFF
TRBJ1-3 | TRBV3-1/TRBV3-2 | CASSQQGANPSGNTIYF
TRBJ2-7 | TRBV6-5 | CAALPREGALYEQYF
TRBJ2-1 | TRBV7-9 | CASHERGRNNEQFF
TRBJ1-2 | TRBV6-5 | CASSYSSGRGGYTF
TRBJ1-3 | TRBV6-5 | CASSYLGQDGNTIYF
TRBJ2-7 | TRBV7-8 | CASSARQGGLAEQYF
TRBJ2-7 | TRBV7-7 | CASSPTPGLDHEQYF
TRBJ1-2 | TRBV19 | CASSSPGTGEFTNYGYTF